These 5 T cell receptor beta chains came from one sample sequenced in a study of blood T cell repertoires in COVID-19. TCRdb's copy holds only in-frame clones and misses some; the assay was immunoSEQ multiplex PCR. The sample comprises 200,000 to 300,000 clones, about 82% of which are singletons, and approximately 8.2% rests with the top ten. The specimen sequenced was PBMCs or T cells enriched from blood (not recorded which). The receptors were sampled from a woman in her forties or fifties with acute COVID-19.

V gene TRBV19 combines with J gene TRBJ2-7; TRBD1 aligns across 8 bases. The V segment lost 5 bases and the J segment 0 bases; nucleotides outside the gene matches: 9. Germline lookup yields CDR1 LNHDA and CDR2 SQIVND (reference sequence). The CDR3 has 16 amino acids. CDR3 DNA sequence: TGTGCCAGTAGTTCTCAAGGACAGGGTCCCTCCTACGAGCAGTACTTC. It translates to CASSSQGQGPSYEQYF.

This chain links TRBV9 with TRBJ2-1; 8 bases agree with TRBD2. Germline CDR1 SGDLS, CDR2 YYNGEE. The CDR3 sequence is 17 residues long. Trimming removed 0 bases from V and 5 bases from J; junction bases left unmatched: 10. CDR3 protein: CASSVDPSSGGNNEQFF. CDR3 coding DNA: TGTGCCAGCAGCGTAGATCCTTCGAGCGGGGGAAACAATGAGCAGTTCTTC. The full variable domain, in which reference TRBV9 and TRBJ2-1 provide the parts outside the CDR3, is DSGVTQTPKHLITATGQRVTLRCSPRSGDLSVYWYQQSLDQGLQFLIQYYNGEERAKGNILERFSAQQFPDLHSELNLSSLELGDSALYFCASSVDPSSGGNNEQFFGPGTRLTVL.

The chain links TRBV9 to TRBJ1-2, with TRBD1 as a possible D gene (5 bases). V was pared by 0 bases and J by 0 bases, with 15 bases between. The V gene's germline CDR1 is SGDLS and CDR2 YYNGEE. CDR3 length equals 17 residues. CDR3 sequence: CASSVAGATLANYGYTF. As DNA, the CDR3 is TGTGCCAGCAGCGTAGCTGGGGCAACCCTAGCTAACTATGGCTACACCTTC.

V is TRBV19 and J is TRBJ1-1; 8 bases fit TRBD1. Looked up from germline, CDR1 is LNHDA and CDR2 is SQIVND (reference sequence). The CDR3 sequence is 15 residues long. After removal of 3 bases from V and 6 bases from J, the junction contained 9 bases not matched to a gene. This chain's CDR3 is CASSMATGGSAEAFF. The CDR3 DNA reads as TGTGCCAGTAGTATGGCTACAGGGGGAAGCGCTGAAGCTTTCTTT.

The rearrangement links TRBV15 to TRBJ1-3; TRBD1 matches 8 bases. The CDR3 contains 17 residues. V lost 1 base and J lost 4; bases outside the gene matches: 9. Germline values: CDR1 LNHNV, CDR2 YYDKDF (reference sequence). DNA of the CDR3: TGTGCCACCAGCAGAGCCGACCGGGACAGGACGGGAAACACCATATATTTT. This codes for CATSRADRDRTGNTIYF.